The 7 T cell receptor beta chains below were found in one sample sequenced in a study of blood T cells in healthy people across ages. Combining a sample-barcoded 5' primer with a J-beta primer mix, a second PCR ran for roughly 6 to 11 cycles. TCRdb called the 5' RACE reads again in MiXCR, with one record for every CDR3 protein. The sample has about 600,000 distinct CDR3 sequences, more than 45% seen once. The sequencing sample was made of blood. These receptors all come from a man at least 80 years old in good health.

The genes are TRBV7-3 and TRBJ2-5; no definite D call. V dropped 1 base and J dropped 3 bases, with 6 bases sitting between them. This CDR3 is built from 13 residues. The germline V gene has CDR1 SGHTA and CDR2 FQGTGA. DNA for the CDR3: TGTGCCAGCAGCTTAAGACTCGAAGAGACCCAGTACTTC. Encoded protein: CASSLRLEETQYF.

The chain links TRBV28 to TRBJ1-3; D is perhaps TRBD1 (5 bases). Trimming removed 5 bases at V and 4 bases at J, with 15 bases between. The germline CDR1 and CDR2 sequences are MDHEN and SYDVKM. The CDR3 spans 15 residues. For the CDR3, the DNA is TGTGCCAGCAGTCCTTATCTCCAGGGCGGAAACACCATATATTTT. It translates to CASSPYLQGGNTIYF.

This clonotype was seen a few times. CDR3 amino acids: CASRGTGGGYTF. CDR3 DNA: TGTGCCAGCAGGGGGACAGGGGGCGGCTACACCTTC. The chain carries TRBV12-3 or TRBV12-4 and TRBJ1-2; 12 bases are shared with TRBD1. CDR3 length equals 12 residues. J was trimmed by 8 bases and V by 6 bases; bases with no gene match: 1.

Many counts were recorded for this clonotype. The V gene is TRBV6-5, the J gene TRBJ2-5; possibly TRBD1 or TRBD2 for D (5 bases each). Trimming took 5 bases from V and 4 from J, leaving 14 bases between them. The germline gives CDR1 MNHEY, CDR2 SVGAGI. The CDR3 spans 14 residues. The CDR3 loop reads CASSQTPGTETQYF. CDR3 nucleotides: TGTGCCAGCAGTCAAACTCCAGGGACAGAGACCCAGTACTTC.

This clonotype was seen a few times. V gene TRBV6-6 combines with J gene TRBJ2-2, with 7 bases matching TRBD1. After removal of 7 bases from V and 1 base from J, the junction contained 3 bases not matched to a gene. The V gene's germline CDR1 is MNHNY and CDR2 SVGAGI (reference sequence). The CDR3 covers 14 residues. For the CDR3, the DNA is TGTGCCAGCACAGGGACAGTGAACACCGGGGAGCTGTTTTTT. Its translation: CASTGTVNTGELFF.

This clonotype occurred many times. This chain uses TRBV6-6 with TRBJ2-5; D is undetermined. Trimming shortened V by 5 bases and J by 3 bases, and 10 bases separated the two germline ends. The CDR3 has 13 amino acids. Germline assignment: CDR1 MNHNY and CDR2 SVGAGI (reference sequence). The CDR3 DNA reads TGTGCCAGCAGTCCGTCTACCGAAGAGACCCAGTACTTC. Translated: CASSPSTEETQYF.

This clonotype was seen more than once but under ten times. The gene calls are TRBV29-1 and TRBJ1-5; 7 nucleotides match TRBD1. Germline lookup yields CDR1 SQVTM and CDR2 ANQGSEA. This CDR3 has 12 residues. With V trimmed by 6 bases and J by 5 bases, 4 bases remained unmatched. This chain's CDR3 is CSVGDSYQPQHF. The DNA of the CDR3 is TGCAGCGTAGGGGACAGCTATCAGCCCCAGCATTTT.